This T cell receptor (beta chain) was recorded in a study of blood T cell repertoires in COVID-19. CDR3 size: 14 residues. Germline CDR1 is SGDLS and CDR2 is YYNGEE. V shed 4 bases, J shed 4 bases, and the junction held 7 bases outside the gene matches. Clones were read by immunoSEQ multiplex PCR, and TCRdb kept only the in-frame ones, dropping some. The table lists over 55,000 clones, around 90% of them singletons, with about 7% in the top ten. The sequence came from a human donor with active COVID-19. The donor label of this sample is uncertain. Sample: peripheral blood. V usage is TRBV9 and J usage is TRBJ2-5; 7 bases match TRBD2. Here the CDR3 reads CASSSGGGRETQYF. CDR3 sequence (DNA): TGTGCCAGCAGCTCGGGGGGTGGACGAGAGACCCAGTACTTC.